These T cell receptor beta chains were read from a single sample in a study of control samples from healthy donors and cancer patients. The repertoire was sequenced with immunoSEQ multiplex PCR; TCRdb's copy has only in-frame clones and lacks some. The table records 250,000 to 300,000 clones, around 80% of them present only once. The source material was PBMCs. These receptors were obtained from a woman aged 60-75 years with lung cancer. CDR3s include the opening cysteine and the closing phenylalanine or tryptophan. A D gene is named only where the DNA matches it firmly. Part of the rows lack a size; the others show once, few, many or a class for expanded clones.

v_gene: TRBV9
d_gene: .
j_gene: TRBJ1-3
abundance: .
CDR3aa: CASSPHSGVSSGNTIYF
CDR3nt: TGTGCCAGCAGCCCCCACTCGGGGGTGAGCTCTGGAAACACCATATATTTT

v_gene: TRBV18
d_gene: TRBD1
j_gene: TRBJ1-4
abundance: .
CDR3aa: CASLNRGLEEKLFF
CDR3nt: TGTGCCAGCTTGAACAGGGGGCTTGAGGAAAAACTGTTTTTT

v_gene: TRBV28
d_gene: TRBD1
j_gene: TRBJ2-7
abundance: .
CDR3aa: CASSFSRTGSYEQYF
CDR3nt: TGTGCCAGCAGTTTCTCCAGGACAGGGTCCTACGAGCAGTACTTC

v_gene: TRBV2
d_gene: .
j_gene: TRBJ2-7
abundance: once
CDR3aa: CASSPQGLREQYF
CDR3nt: TGTGCCAGCAGTCCACAGGGATTGCGCGAGCAGTACTTC

v_gene: TRBV24-1
d_gene: .
j_gene: TRBJ2-7
abundance: .
CDR3aa: CATSDPRSSGDEQYF
CDR3nt: TGTGCCACCAGTGATCCGAGGTCGTCGGGGGACGAGCAGTACTTC

v_gene: TRBV7-3
d_gene: TRBD2
j_gene: TRBJ2-7
abundance: .
CDR3aa: CASSCRVTQRTSGISGEQYF
CDR3nt: TGTGCCAGCAGCTGTAGGGTCACCCAGAGGACTAGCGGGATCTCAGGCGAGCAGTACTTC

v_gene: TRBV7-9
d_gene: .
j_gene: TRBJ1-5
abundance: .
CDR3aa: CASSPGGNNQPQHF
CDR3nt: TGTGCCAGCAGCCCGGGGGGCAACAATCAGCCCCAGCATTTT

v_gene: TRBV12-3/TRBV12-4
d_gene: .
j_gene: TRBJ2-7
abundance: .
CDR3aa: CASSLRTVYEQYF
CDR3nt: TGTGCCAGCAGTCTACGGACAGTCTACGAGCAGTACTTC

v_gene: TRBV5-4
d_gene: TRBD1
j_gene: TRBJ1-1
abundance: .
CDR3aa: CASSPSGTDSYTEAFF
CDR3nt: TGTGCCAGCAGCCCCTCGGGGACAGATTCGTACACTGAAGCTTTCTTT

v_gene: TRBV6-1
d_gene: .
j_gene: TRBJ1-6
abundance: .
CDR3aa: CASSEGVATKNSPLHF
CDR3nt: TGTGCCAGCAGTGAAGGCGTGGCCACAAAAAATTCACCCCTCCACTTT

v_gene: TRBV21-1
d_gene: .
j_gene: TRBJ1-6
abundance: few
CDR3aa: CASRTGFHYNSPLHF
CDR3nt: TGTGCCAGCAGGACAGGGTTTCACTATAATTCACCCCTCCACTTT

v_gene: TRBV27
d_gene: .
j_gene: TRBJ1-6
abundance: .
CDR3aa: CASSLSAASGNSPLHF
CDR3nt: TGTGCCAGCAGTTTATCAGCAGCCAGCGGAAATTCACCCCTCCACTTT

v_gene: TRBV11-2
d_gene: .
j_gene: TRBJ2-1
abundance: .
CDR3aa: CASSPTGNGGYNEQFF
CDR3nt: TGTGCCAGCAGCCCCACAGGGAACGGGGGGTACAATGAGCAGTTCTTC

v_gene: TRBV4-1
d_gene: .
j_gene: TRBJ1-2
abundance: .
CDR3aa: CASSQDWAGTNYGYTF
CDR3nt: TGCGCCAGCAGCCAAGATTGGGCCGGGACTAACTATGGCTACACCTTC

v_gene: TRBV2
d_gene: .
j_gene: TRBJ1-6
abundance: .
CDR3aa: CASRVRGLENSPLHF
CDR3nt: TGTGCCAGCAGGGTACGAGGTTTAGAAAATTCACCCCTCCACTTT

v_gene: TRBV7-8
d_gene: .
j_gene: TRBJ1-2
abundance: .
CDR3aa: CASSLSGRYNGYTF
CDR3nt: TGTGCCAGCAGCTTATCTGGCAGATACAATGGCTACACCTTC

v_gene: TRBV5-4
d_gene: TRBD2
j_gene: TRBJ2-2
abundance: .
CDR3aa: CASSLSGGSAGELFF
CDR3nt: TGTGCCAGCAGCTTGTCGGGGGGGTCGGCCGGGGAGCTGTTTTTT

v_gene: TRBV29-1
d_gene: .
j_gene: TRBJ2-3
abundance: few
CDR3aa: CSVEGGVGTDTQYF
CDR3nt: TGCAGCGTTGAAGGAGGGGTTGGAACAGATACGCAGTATTTT

v_gene: TRBV7-7
d_gene: TRBD2
j_gene: TRBJ2-3
abundance: .
CDR3aa: CASSKGLAGGTVDTQYF
CDR3nt: TGTGCCAGCAGCAAGGGACTAGCGGGAGGTACGGTAGATACGCAGTATTTT

v_gene: TRBV21-1
d_gene: .
j_gene: TRBJ1-5
abundance: few
CDR3aa: CASRSSGEVRPHQPQHF
CDR3nt: TGTGCCAGCAGGTCGTCTGGGGAGGTCCGTCCCCATCAGCCCCAGCATTTT

v_gene: TRBV6-5
d_gene: .
j_gene: TRBJ1-2
abundance: .
CDR3aa: CASRVPGVSNYGYTF
CDR3nt: TGTGCCAGCAGAGTCCCGGGGGTTTCTAACTATGGCTACACCTTC

v_gene: TRBV5-1
d_gene: .
j_gene: TRBJ1-5
abundance: .
CDR3aa: CASKAGLTPQPQHF
CDR3nt: TGCGCCAGCAAGGCGGGTCTAACTCCTCAGCCCCAGCATTTT

v_gene: TRBV5-4
d_gene: TRBD1
j_gene: TRBJ1-2
abundance: once
CDR3aa: CASSSPGGGDGYTF
CDR3nt: TGTGCCAGCAGCTCCCCAGGAGGGGGCGATGGCTACACCTTC

v_gene: TRBV27
d_gene: TRBD1
j_gene: TRBJ2-7
abundance: .
CDR3aa: CASSLSTGGREQYF
CDR3nt: TGTGCCAGCAGTTTATCGACAGGGGGCCGTGAGCAGTACTTC

v_gene: TRBV10-3
d_gene: TRBD1
j_gene: TRBJ2-5
abundance: once
CDR3aa: CAIKNAGTGQETQYF
CDR3nt: TGTGCCATCAAGAACGCCGGGACAGGGCAAGAGACCCAGTACTTC

v_gene: TRBV4-2
d_gene: TRBD1
j_gene: TRBJ2-1
abundance: .
CDR3aa: CASSQATWGRGLRDEQFF
CDR3nt: TGTGCCAGCAGCCAAGCTACATGGGGAAGGGGGCTTCGCGATGAGCAGTTCTTC

v_gene: TRBV5-1
d_gene: .
j_gene: TRBJ1-1
abundance: .
CDR3aa: CASSFDGQNTEAFF
CDR3nt: TGCGCCAGCAGCTTCGACGGTCAGAACACTGAAGCTTTCTTT

v_gene: TRBV4-1
d_gene: TRBD1
j_gene: TRBJ1-5
abundance: .
CDR3aa: CASSLSRQGEYQPQHF
CDR3nt: TGCGCCAGCAGCCTAAGCCGACAGGGGGAGTATCAGCCCCAGCATTTT

v_gene: TRBV6-2/TRBV6-3
d_gene: TRBD2
j_gene: TRBJ2-5
abundance: .
CDR3aa: CASSYLTSGSVGETQYF
CDR3nt: TGTGCCAGCAGTTACTTGACTAGCGGGAGTGTGGGGGAGACCCAGTACTTC

v_gene: TRBV5-6
d_gene: TRBD2
j_gene: TRBJ2-7
abundance: .
CDR3aa: CASSLGTSGRHEQYF
CDR3nt: TGTGCCAGCAGCTTGGGGACTAGCGGGAGGCATGAGCAGTACTTC

v_gene: TRBV4-1
d_gene: .
j_gene: TRBJ2-1
abundance: .
CDR3aa: CASSQAGTPYNEQFF
CDR3nt: TGCGCCAGCAGCCAAGCCGGGACCCCTTACAATGAGCAGTTCTTC

v_gene: TRBV9
d_gene: .
j_gene: TRBJ1-1
abundance: .
CDR3aa: CASSVGLGAPEAFF
CDR3nt: TGTGCCAGCAGTGTGGGTCTGGGGGCCCCTGAAGCTTTCTTT

v_gene: TRBV28
d_gene: .
j_gene: TRBJ2-1
abundance: .
CDR3aa: CASTLSGGTYNEQFF
CDR3nt: TGTGCCAGCACCCTTTCCGGTGGGACCTACAATGAGCAGTTCTTC

v_gene: TRBV5-5
d_gene: TRBD2
j_gene: TRBJ2-1
abundance: once
CDR3aa: CASSPGGGRGSSEQFF
CDR3nt: TGTGCCAGCAGCCCCGGCGGGGGGCGCGGGTCAAGTGAGCAGTTCTTC

v_gene: TRBV30
d_gene: TRBD2
j_gene: TRBJ2-3
abundance: .
CDR3aa: CAWSDLAGATDTQYF
CDR3nt: TGTGCCTGGAGCGACCTAGCGGGCGCCACAGATACGCAGTATTTT

v_gene: TRBV5-1
d_gene: TRBD1
j_gene: TRBJ2-7
abundance: once
CDR3aa: CASSSQGHEQYF
CDR3nt: TGCGCCAGCAGCTCACAGGGGCACGAGCAGTACTTC

v_gene: TRBV2
d_gene: .
j_gene: TRBJ1-4
abundance: .
CDR3aa: CASLAEVAGEKLFF
CDR3nt: TGTGCCAGCCTGGCGGAGGTCGCTGGGGAAAAACTGTTTTTT

v_gene: TRBV10-1
d_gene: TRBD1
j_gene: TRBJ2-1
abundance: few
CDR3aa: CASNDHAGQGLSAEQFF
CDR3nt: TGCGCCAGCAACGATCATGCGGGACAGGGATTATCCGCTGAGCAGTTCTTC

v_gene: TRBV5-4
d_gene: .
j_gene: TRBJ1-1
abundance: .
CDR3aa: CASTAQDTEAFF
CDR3nt: TGTGCCAGCACCGCTCAGGACACTGAAGCTTTCTTT

v_gene: TRBV19
d_gene: .
j_gene: TRBJ1-5
abundance: .
CDR3aa: CASSIGRMGPNQPQHF
CDR3nt: TGTGCCAGTAGTATCGGAAGGATGGGCCCTAATCAGCCCCAGCATTTT

v_gene: TRBV28
d_gene: .
j_gene: TRBJ1-1
abundance: .
CDR3aa: CASVTPGRTEAFF
CDR3nt: TGTGCCAGTGTTACCCCGGGACGCACTGAAGCTTTCTTT

v_gene: TRBV29-1
d_gene: .
j_gene: TRBJ1-4
abundance: few
CDR3aa: CSPVRGTNEKLFF
CDR3nt: TGCAGCCCAGTCCGTGGGACTAATGAAAAACTGTTTTTT

v_gene: TRBV5-1
d_gene: .
j_gene: TRBJ1-1
abundance: .
CDR3aa: CASSGNLGETANTEAFF
CDR3nt: TGCGCCAGCAGCGGGAACTTGGGCGAAACAGCTAACACTGAAGCTTTCTTT

v_gene: TRBV24-1
d_gene: TRBD1
j_gene: TRBJ1-2
abundance: .
CDR3aa: CATSGPGGDGYTF
CDR3nt: TGTGCCACCAGTGGTCCAGGGGGCGATGGCTACACCTTC

v_gene: TRBV18
d_gene: .
j_gene: TRBJ1-1
abundance: .
CDR3aa: CASSPRGGEAFF
CDR3nt: TGTGCCAGCTCACCGCGAGGCGGGGAAGCTTTCTTT